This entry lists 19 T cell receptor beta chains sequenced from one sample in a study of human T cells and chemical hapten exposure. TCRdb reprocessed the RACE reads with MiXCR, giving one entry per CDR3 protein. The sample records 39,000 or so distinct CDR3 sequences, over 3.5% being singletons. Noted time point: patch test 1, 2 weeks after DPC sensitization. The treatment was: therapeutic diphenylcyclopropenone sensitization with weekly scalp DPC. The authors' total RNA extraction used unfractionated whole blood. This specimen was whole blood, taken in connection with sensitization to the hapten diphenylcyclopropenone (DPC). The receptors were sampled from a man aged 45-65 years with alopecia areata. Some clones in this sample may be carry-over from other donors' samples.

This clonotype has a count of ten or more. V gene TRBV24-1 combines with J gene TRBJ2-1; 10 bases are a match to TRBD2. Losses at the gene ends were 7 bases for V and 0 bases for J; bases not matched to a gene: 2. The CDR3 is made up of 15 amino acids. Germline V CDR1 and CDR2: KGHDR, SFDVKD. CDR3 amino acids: CATSPSGSSYNEQFF. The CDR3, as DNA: TGTGCCACCAGCCCTAGCGGGAGCTCCTACAATGAGCAGTTCTTC.

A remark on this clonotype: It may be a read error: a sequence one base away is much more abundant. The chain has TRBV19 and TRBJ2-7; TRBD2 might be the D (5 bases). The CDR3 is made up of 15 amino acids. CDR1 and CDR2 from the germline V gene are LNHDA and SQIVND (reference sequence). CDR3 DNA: TGTGCCAGTAGTATGGCTAGCCGGAGCTCCTACGAGCAGCACTTC. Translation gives CASSMASRSSYEQHF.

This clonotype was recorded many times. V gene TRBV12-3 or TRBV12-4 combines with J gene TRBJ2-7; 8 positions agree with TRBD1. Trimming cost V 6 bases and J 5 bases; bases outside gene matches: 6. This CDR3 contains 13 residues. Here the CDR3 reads CASSWTGPHEQYF. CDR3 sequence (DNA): TGTGCCAGCAGCTGGACAGGGCCCCACGAGCAGTACTTC.

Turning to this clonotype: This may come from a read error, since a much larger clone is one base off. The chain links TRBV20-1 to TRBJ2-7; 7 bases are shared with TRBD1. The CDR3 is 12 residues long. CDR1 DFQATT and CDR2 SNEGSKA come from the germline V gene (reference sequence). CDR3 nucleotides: TGCAGCAAAACAGGGGAAGGGTACGAGCTGTACTTC. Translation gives CSKTGEGYELYF.

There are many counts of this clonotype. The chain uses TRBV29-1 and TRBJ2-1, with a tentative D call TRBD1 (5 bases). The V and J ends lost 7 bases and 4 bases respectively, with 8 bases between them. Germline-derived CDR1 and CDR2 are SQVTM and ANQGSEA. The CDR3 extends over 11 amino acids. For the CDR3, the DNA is TGCAGCGGAGACAGATACAATGAGCAGTTCTTC. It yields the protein CSGDRYNEQFF.

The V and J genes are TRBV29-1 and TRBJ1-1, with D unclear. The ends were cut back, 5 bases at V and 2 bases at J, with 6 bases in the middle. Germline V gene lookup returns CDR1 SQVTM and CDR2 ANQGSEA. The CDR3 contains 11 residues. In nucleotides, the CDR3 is TGCAGCGTTCAGGACAACACTGAAGCTTTCTTT. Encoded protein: CSVQDNTEAFF.

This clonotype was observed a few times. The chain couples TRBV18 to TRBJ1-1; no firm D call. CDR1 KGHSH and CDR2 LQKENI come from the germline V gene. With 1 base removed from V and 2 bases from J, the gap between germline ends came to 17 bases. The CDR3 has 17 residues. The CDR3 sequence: CASSPRLVTRTNTEAFF. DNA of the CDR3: TGTGCCAGCTCACCACGATTAGTTACAAGAACTAACACTGAAGCTTTCTTT.

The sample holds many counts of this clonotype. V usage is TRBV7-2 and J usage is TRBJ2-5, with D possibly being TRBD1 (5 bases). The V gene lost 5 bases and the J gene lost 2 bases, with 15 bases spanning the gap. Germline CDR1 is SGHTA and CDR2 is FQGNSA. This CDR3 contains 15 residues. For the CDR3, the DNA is TGTGCCAGCAGCCCTTACTCTGACAGACAAGAGACCCAGTACTTC. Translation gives CASSPYSDRQETQYF.

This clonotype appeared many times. CDR3 amino acids: CASNEGTDSNQPQHF. The CDR3 nucleotides are TGTGCCAGTAACGAAGGGACAGATAGCAATCAGCCCCAGCATTTT. The rearrangement joins TRBV6-4 to TRBJ1-5; 7 bases agree with TRBD1. CDR3 length: 15 residues. Germline V lookup: CDR1 MRHNA, CDR2 SNTAGT. The trim removed 9 bases at V and 0 bases at J, leaving 8 bases unmatched.

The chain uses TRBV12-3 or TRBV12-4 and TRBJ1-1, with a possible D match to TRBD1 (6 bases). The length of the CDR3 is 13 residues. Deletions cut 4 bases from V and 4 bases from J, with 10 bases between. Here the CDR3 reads CASSYGQCTEAFF. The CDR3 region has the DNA TGTGCCAGCAGTTACGGACAGTGCACTGAAGCTTTCTTT.

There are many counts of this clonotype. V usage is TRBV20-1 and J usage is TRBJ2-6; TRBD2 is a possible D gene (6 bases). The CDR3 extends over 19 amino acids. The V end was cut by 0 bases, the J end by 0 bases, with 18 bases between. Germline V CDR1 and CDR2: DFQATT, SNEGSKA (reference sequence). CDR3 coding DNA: TGCAGTGCTAGAGATAGCGGCAGGGAGTCCTACTCTGGGGCCAACGTCCTGACTTTC. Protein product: CSARDSGRESYSGANVLTF.

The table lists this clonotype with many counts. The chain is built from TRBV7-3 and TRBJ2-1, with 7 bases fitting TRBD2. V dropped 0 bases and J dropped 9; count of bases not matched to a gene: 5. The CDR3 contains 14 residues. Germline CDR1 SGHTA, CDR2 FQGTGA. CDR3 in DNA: TGTGCCAGCAGCTTAACGGGCGGGAGCGGTGAGCAGTTCTTC. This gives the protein CASSLTGGSGEQFF.

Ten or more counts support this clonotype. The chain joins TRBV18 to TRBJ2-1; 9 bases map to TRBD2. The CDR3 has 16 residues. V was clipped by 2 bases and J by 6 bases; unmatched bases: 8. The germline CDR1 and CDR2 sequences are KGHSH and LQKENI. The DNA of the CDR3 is TGTGCCAGCTCACCAAGCTTAGCGGGAGAGAGCAATGAGCAGTTCTTC. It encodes CASSPSLAGESNEQFF.

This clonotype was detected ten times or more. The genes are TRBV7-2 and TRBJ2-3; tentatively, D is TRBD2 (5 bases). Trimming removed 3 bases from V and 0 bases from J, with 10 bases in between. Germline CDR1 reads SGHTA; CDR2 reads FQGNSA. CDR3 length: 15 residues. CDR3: CASSFQEGSTDTQYF. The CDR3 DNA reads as TGTGCCAGCAGCTTTCAAGAGGGAAGCACAGATACGCAGTATTTT.

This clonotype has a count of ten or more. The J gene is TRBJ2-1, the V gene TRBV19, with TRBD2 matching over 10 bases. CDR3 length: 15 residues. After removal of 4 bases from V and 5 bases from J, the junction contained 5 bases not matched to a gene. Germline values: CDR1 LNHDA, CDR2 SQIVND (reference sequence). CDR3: CASSTLAGADNEQFF. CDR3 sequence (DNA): TGTGCCAGTAGTACCCTAGCGGGAGCTGACAATGAGCAGTTCTTC.

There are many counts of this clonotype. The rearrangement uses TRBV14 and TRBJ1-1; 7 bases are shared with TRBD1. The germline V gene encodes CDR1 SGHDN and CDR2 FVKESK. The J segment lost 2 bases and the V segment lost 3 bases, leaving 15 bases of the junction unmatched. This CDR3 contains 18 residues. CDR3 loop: CASSHPTNRDRSNTEAFF. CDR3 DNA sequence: TGTGCCAGCAGCCATCCCACAAACCGGGACAGAAGTAACACTGAAGCTTTCTTT. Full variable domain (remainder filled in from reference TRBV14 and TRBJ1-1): EAGVTQFPSHSVIEKGQTVTLRCDPISGHDNLYWYRRVMGKEIKFLLHFVKESKQDESGMPNNRFLAERTGGTYSTLKVQPAELEDSGVYFCASSHPTNRDRSNTEAFFGQGTRLTVV.

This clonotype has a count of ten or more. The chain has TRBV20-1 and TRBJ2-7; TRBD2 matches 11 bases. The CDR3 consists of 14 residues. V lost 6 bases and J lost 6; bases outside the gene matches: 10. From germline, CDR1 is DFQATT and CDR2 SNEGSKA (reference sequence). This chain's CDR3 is CSAQVASGRFEQYF. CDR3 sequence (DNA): TGCAGTGCCCAAGTCGCTAGCGGGAGGTTCGAGCAGTACTTC.

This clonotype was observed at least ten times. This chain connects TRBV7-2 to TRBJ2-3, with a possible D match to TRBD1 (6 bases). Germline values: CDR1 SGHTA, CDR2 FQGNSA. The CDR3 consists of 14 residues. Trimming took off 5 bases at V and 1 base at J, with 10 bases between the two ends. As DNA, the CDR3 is TGTGCCAGCAGCATCAGACAGGGCACAGATACGCAGTATTTT. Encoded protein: CASSIRQGTDTQYF.

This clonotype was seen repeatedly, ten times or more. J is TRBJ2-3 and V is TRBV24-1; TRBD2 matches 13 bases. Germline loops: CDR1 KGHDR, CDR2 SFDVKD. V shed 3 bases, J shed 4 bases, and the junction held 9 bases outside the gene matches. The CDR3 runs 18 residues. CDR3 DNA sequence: TGTGCCACCAGTGATCCAAACAGACTAGCGGGAGGCCCAGATACGCAGTATTTT. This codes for CATSDPNRLAGGPDTQYF.